This is a list of T cell receptor beta chains from one sample in a study of T cells in Graves' hyperthyroidism and ophthalmopathy. TCRdb reanalysed the multiplex PCR reads using MiXCR and keeps one entry per CDR3 protein. This table has over 250,000 distinct CDR3 sequences, about 18% appearing once. The sample was blood. These receptors all come from a woman aged 55-70 years with Graves' ophthalmopathy. CDR3s include the opening cysteine and the closing phenylalanine or tryptophan. A D gene is named only where the DNA matches it firmly. Some rows have no size entry. The others give once, few or many, or a class for an expanded clone.

j_call v_call clone_size d_call cdr3_aa cdr3_nt
TRBJ2-7 TRBV7-2 many NA CASSLVGVYEQYF TGTGCCAGCAGCTTAGTGGGGGTTTACGAGCAGTACTTC
TRBJ2-7 TRBV4-1 NA NA CASSKDFGYEQYF TGCGCCAGCAGCAAAGATTTCGGTTACGAGCAGTACTTC
TRBJ2-2 TRBV19 many TRBD2 CASIKTSGGYTGELFF TGTGCCAGTATTAAGACTAGCGGGGGGTACACCGGGGAGCTGTTTTTT
TRBJ1-6 TRBV9 NA TRBD1 CASSQGTGINSPLHF TGTGCCAGCAGCCAGGGGACAGGAATTAATTCACCCCTCCACTTT
TRBJ2-5 TRBV9 many NA CASSVGSGLDRETQYF TGTGCCAGCAGCGTAGGTTCAGGGCTTGATAGGGAGACCCAGTACTTC
TRBJ1-2 TRBV28 NA NA CASRTLRPHGYTF TGTGCCAGCAGAACCCTCAGACCCCATGGCTACACCTTC
TRBJ2-2 TRBV7-9 NA TRBD1 CASTSPLGQGMTGELFF TGTGCCAGCACTTCCCCACTGGGACAGGGGATGACCGGGGAGCTGTTTTTT
TRBJ1-6 TRBV12-5 many TRBD1 CASGLVPWTGGSLSLSPLHF TGTGCTAGTGGTTTGGTACCCTGGACAGGGGGATCGCTGTCACTCTCACCCCTCCACTTT
TRBJ1-1 TRBV7-9 many NA CASSLEPGSPLAAEAFF TGTGCCAGCAGCTTAGAACCCGGGTCCCCTCTCGCGGCTGAAGCTTTCTTT
TRBJ2-7 TRBV20-1 once NA CSARGVSGPYEQYF TGCAGTGCTAGAGGGGTAAGCGGGCCCTACGAGCAGTACTTC
TRBJ1-1 TRBV6-5 NA NA CASSSIGADTEAFF TGTGCCAGCAGTTCTATTGGGGCGGACACTGAAGCTTTCTTT
TRBJ1-5 TRBV7-2 many NA CASSWFPNQPQHF TGTGCCAGCAGCTGGTTTCCTAATCAGCCCCAGCATTTT
TRBJ2-5 TRBV7-2 many NA CASSPTGGTETQYF TGTGCCAGCAGCCCGACTGGGGGCACAGAGACCCAGTACTTC
TRBJ1-1 TRBV5-1 many NA CASSSVGAMNTEAFF TGCGCCAGCAGCTCAGTTGGGGCCATGAACACTGAAGCTTTCTTT
TRBJ1-1 TRBV6-1 many TRBD1 CATTTGWNTEAFF TGTGCCACCACGACAGGGTGGAACACTGAAGCTTTCTTT
TRBJ1-1 TRBV18 many NA CASSPRGGAGDTEAFF TGTGCCAGCTCACCCCGAGGGGGGGCAGGTGACACTGAAGCTTTCTTT
TRBJ2-3 TRBV7-2 NA TRBD2 CASSQTSGTDTQYF TGTGCCAGCAGCCAAACTAGCGGGACAGATACGCAGTATTTT
TRBJ2-3 TRBV5-1 few NA CASSSTSTDTQYF TGCGCCAGCAGCTCCACTAGCACAGATACGCAGTATTTT
TRBJ2-6 TRBV19 NA TRBD1 CASSRTGSTGANVLTF TGTGCCAGTAGTCGGACAGGGAGTACTGGGGCCAACGTCCTGACTTTC
TRBJ2-5 TRBV4-3 NA NA CASSQIPGVPLLPKGTQYF TGCGCCAGCAGCCAAATTCCGGGAGTTCCGCTCCTTCCAAAAGGGACCCAGTACTTC
TRBJ1-1 TRBV6-2/TRBV6-3 many TRBD1 CASILRQGAGGEAFF TGTGCCAGCATTCTTCGACAGGGGGCGGGGGGTGAAGCTTTCTTT
TRBJ2-7 TRBV30 NA TRBD1 CAWTGDSHEQYF TGTGCCTGGACAGGGGACAGCCACGAGCAGTACTTC
TRBJ2-3 TRBV5-1 few TRBD2 CASSSSGGADTQYF TGCGCCAGCAGCTCTAGCGGGGGGGCAGATACGCAGTATTTT
TRBJ2-3 TRBV3-1 many TRBD2 CASSTSGGAETQYF TGTGCCAGCAGTACTAGCGGGGGGGCCGAGACGCAGTATTTT
TRBJ1-6 TRBV3-1 many NA CASSPGRVNNSPLHF TGTGCCAGCAGCCCGGGGAGGGTTAACAATTCACCCCTCCACTTT
TRBJ2-5 TRBV19 many TRBD2 CATSGRGIETQYF TGTGCCACCTCAGGGCGGGGGATCGAGACCCAGTACTTC
TRBJ2-7 TRBV4-3 few NA CASSQAAGADYEQYF TGCGCCAGCAGCCAAGCGGCAGGGGCCGACTACGAGCAGTACTTC